This TCR beta chain is from a study of spatial heterogeneity in lung cancer. Study details: The mean occurrence of each unique TCR and UMI combination in raw reads exceeded 8.5. Findings of the study overall: Ubiquitous expanded tumor TCRs appeared in blood more at resection than follow-up.

Documented time point: sample taken at primary tumor resection. Sequencing was performed on whole RNA extracted from tumor and nontumor lung tissue, or from frozen PBMC, and the material was left unsorted. Samples were obtained from about 72 donors, all untreated early-stage non-small cell lung cancer patients. Every TCR cDNA molecule bore a unique molecular identifier. MiXCR, run by TCRdb on the 5' RACE reads, gives a single entry per CDR3 protein. The data hold around 75,000 distinct CDR3 sequences, with 13% observed a single time. The CDR3 consists of 16 residues. Per the germline V gene, CDR1 is SEHNR and CDR2 is FQNEAQ (reference sequence). V lost 1 base, J lost 2 bases, and 6 bases stayed unmatched. Of note for this clonotype: Antigen specificity is unknown.

Here the sequenced sample was PBMCs, taken at surgery. The sequence was obtained from a male donor with early-stage non-small cell lung cancer. The gene calls are TRBV7-9 and TRBJ2-3; TRBD2 matches 7 bases. CDR3 loop: CASSLGLAENTDTQYF. Written as DNA, the CDR3 is TGTGCCAGCAGCTTAGGCCTAGCGGAAAACACAGATACGCAGTATTTT.